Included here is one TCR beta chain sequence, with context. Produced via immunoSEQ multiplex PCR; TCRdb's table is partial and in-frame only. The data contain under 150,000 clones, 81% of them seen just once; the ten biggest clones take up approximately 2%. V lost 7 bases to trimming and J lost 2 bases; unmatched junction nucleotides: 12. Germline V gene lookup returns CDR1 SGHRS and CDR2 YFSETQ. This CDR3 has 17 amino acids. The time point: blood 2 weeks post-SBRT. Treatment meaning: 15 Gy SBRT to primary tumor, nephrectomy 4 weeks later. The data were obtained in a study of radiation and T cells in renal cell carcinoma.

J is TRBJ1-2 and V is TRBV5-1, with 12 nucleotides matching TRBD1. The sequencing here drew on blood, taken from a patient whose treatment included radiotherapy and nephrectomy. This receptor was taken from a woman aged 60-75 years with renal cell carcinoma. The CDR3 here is CASLPGQGAFRNYGYTF. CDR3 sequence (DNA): TGCGCCAGCCTCCCGGGACAGGGGGCTTTCAGGAACTATGGCTACACCTTC.